This T cell receptor (beta chain) came from a study of CD8 T cells in Susac syndrome. The V and J ends lost 6 bases and 8 bases, in that order; junction bases with no gene match: 4. CDR1 and CDR2 from the germline V gene are SGDLS and YYNGEE. There are 11 residues in the CDR3. Sequencing of TCR beta covered CD8+ and CD4+ T cells obtained from blood. Random hexamers were used to reverse transcribe an amount of about 0.45 to 1 ug RNA. The immunoSEQ assay covered 54 Vbeta and 13 Jbeta segments for CDR3. MiXCR was run by TCRdb on the immunoSEQ multiplex PCR reads, yielding one entry per CDR3 protein. In the table there are under 150,000 distinct CDR3 sequences, approximately 96% of which are singletons.

This chain joins TRBV9 and TRBJ1-2; TRBD1 agrees at 7 bases. This clonotype originated in a human donor with Susac syndrome. Sequenced material: CD4+ T cells from PBMCs. The CDR3 nucleotides are TGTGCCAGCATAGACAGGGTCGGCTACACCTTC. Its protein product is CASIDRVGYTF.